Listed here are 3 T cell receptor beta chains from one sample, sequenced in a study of T-cell reconstitution after alpha-beta-depleted transplantation in children. Unique molecular identifiers featured in how the TCRbeta library was prepared. TCRdb processed the PCR reads anew with MiXCR; each CDR3 protein has one entry. The sample lists 450,000 to 700,000 distinct CDR3 sequences; over 20% were seen once. Specimen: PBMCs, collected before TCRalphabeta/CD19-depleted stem cell transplant. Receptors were obtained from a boy younger than two with Wiskott-Aldrich syndrome, due to receive a stem cell transplant.

In this sample, this clonotype turned up a few times. The chain combines TRBV20-1 with TRBJ1-1, with a tentative D call TRBD1 (5 bases). The ends were cut back, 3 bases at V and 1 base at J, with 12 bases in the middle. There are 14 residues in the CDR3. Germline lookup yields CDR1 DFQATT and CDR2 SNEGSKA (reference sequence). The CDR3 DNA follows: TGCAGTGCTAGGAGGGGTGGAGGGAACACTGAAGCTTTCTTT. Protein product: CSARRGGGNTEAFF.

This clonotype was found a few times. The chain has TRBV20-1 and TRBJ1-4, with TRBD1 as a possible D gene (6 bases). The CDR3 has 12 residues. V was trimmed by 1 base and J by 8 bases, leaving 8 bases between them. Per germline, CDR1 DFQATT and CDR2 SNEGSKA (reference sequence). The CDR3 here is CSARGTAEKLFF. The CDR3 nucleotides are TGCAGTGCTAGAGGGACAGCGGAAAAACTGTTTTTT.

A few counts support this clonotype. The genes are TRBV5-1 and TRBJ2-3; D gene uncertain. Germline V lookup: CDR1 SGHRS, CDR2 YFSETQ. Trimming removed 3 bases from V and 6 bases from J, with 17 bases in between. The CDR3 has 15 amino acids. The CDR3 is CASSWTVGVTDTQYF. In nucleotides, the CDR3 is TGCGCCAGCAGCTGGACGGTCGGTGTAACGGATACGCAGTATTTT.